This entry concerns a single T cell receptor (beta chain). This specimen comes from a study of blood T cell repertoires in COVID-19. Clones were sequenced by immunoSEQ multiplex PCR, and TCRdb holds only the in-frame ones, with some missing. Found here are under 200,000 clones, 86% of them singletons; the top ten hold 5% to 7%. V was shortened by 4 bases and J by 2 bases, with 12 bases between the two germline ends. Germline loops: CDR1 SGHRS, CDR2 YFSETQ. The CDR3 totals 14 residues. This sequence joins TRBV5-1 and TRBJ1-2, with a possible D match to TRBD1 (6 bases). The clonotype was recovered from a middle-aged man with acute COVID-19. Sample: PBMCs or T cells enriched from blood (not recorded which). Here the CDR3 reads CASSPRGGNYGYTF. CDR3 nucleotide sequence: TGCGCCAGCAGCCCCCGGGGGGGCAACTATGGCTACACCTTC.